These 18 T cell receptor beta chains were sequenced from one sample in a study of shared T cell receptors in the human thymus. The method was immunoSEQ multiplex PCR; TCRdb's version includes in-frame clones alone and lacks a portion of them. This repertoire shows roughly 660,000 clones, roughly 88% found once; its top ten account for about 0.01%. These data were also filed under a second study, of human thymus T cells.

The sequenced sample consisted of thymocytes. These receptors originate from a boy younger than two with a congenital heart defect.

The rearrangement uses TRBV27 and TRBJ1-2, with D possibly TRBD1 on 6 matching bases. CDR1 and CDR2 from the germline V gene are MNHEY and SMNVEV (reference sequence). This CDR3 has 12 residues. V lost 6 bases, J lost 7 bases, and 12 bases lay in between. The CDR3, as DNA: TGTGCCAGCAGACAGGGCCCAGGTGGCTACACCTTC. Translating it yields CASRQGPGGYTF.

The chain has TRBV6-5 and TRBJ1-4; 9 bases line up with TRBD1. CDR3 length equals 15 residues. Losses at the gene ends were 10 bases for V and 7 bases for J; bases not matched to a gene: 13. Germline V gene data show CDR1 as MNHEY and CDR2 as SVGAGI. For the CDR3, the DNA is TGTGCCACTAACCGATCGTACAGGGGGCCTGAAAAACTGTTTTTT. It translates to CATNRSYRGPEKLFF.

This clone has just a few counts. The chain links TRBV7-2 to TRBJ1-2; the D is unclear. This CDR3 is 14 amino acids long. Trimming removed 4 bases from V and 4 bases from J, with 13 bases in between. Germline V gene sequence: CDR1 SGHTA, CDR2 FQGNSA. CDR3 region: CASSSGGLVYGYTF. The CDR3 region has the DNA TGTGCCAGCAGCTCGGGAGGGCTGGTCTATGGCTACACCTTC.

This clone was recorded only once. As DNA, the CDR3 is TGTGCCAGCAGTGCCACCCGGGACAGGGATAATGAGCAGTTCTTC. Translating gives CASSATRDRDNEQFF. The V call is TRBV28, the J call TRBJ2-1; 9 bases align to TRBD1. The CDR3 has 15 amino acids. V shed 5 bases, J shed 7 bases, and the junction held 9 bases outside the gene matches. CDR1 is MDHEN, CDR2 SYDVKM, per germline. The whole variable domain, remainder taken from reference TRBV28 and TRBJ2-1, is DVKVTQSSRYLVKRTGEKVFLECVQDMDHENMFWYRQDPGLGLRLIYFSYDVKMKEKGDIPEGYSVSREKKERFSLILESASTNQTSMYLCASSATRDRDNEQFFGPGTRLTVL.

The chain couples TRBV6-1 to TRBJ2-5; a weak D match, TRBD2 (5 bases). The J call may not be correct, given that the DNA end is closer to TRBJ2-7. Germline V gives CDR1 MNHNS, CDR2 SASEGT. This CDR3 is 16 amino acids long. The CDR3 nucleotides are TGTGCCAGCAGTGAAGCGCCCCCCGGGGAATCCTACGAGCAGTACTTC. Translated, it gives CASSEAPPGESYEQYF.

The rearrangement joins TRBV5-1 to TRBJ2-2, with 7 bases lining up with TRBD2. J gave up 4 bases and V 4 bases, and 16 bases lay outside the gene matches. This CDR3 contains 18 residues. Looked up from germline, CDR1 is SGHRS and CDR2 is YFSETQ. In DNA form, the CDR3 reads TGCGCCAGCAGCCCGGGGGACTACCCGTCGAACCGCACCGGGGAGCTGTTTTTT. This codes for CASSPGDYPSNRTGELFF.

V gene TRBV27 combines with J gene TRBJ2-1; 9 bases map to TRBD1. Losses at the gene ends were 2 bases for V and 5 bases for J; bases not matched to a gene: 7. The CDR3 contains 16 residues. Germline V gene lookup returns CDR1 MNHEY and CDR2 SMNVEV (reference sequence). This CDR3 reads CASSLVGDRVDNEQFF. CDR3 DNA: TGTGCCAGCAGTTTAGTGGGGGACAGGGTTGACAATGAGCAGTTCTTC.

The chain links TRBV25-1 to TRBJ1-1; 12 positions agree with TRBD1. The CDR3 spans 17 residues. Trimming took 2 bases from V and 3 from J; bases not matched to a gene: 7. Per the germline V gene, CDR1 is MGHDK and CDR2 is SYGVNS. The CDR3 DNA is TGTGCCAGCAGTGAAGGGGACAGGGGGCCCCCACACACTGAAGCTTTCTTT. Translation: CASSEGDRGPPHTEAFF.

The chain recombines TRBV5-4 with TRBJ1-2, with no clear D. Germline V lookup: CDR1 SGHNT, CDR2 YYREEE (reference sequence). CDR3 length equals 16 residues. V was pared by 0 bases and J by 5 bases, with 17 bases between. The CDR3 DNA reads TGTGCCAGCAGCTTGGGGGAGCCCAGAGGTCGGTATGGCTACACCTTC. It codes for CASSLGEPRGRYGYTF. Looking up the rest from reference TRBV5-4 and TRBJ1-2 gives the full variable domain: ETGVTQSPTHLIKTRGQQVTLRCSSQSGHNTVSWYQQALGQGPQFIFQYYREEENGRGNFPPRFSGLQFPNYSSELNVNALELDDSALYLCASSLGEPRGRYGYTFGSGTRLTVV.

The CDR3: CASSDPAGLVCDEQFF. The CDR3 DNA reads TGTGCCAGCAGCGACCCCGCGGGACTAGTCTGCGATGAGCAGTTCTTC. V and J are TRBV6-4 and TRBJ2-1; 8 bases line up with TRBD2. V lost 6 bases to trimming and J lost 8 bases; unmatched junction nucleotides: 15. Germline CDR1 is MRHNA and CDR2 is SNTAGT. CDR3 length: 16 residues.

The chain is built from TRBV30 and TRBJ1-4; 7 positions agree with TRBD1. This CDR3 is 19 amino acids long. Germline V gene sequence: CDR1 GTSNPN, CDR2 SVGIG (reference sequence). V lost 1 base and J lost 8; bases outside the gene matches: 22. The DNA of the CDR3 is TGTGCCTGGAGTGCCAACCGACAGGGCGCGTACCCCGGGGCCGAAAAACTGTTTTTT. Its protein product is CAWSANRQGAYPGAEKLFF.

In DNA, the CDR3 is TGTGCCAGCAGCTTCAGGCCGGTTGAGCAGTTCTTC. Amino acids: CASSFRPVEQFF. The chain links TRBV7-2 to TRBJ2-1; no firm D call. The germline V and J ends were trimmed by 3 bases and 9 bases, with 9 bases remaining between them. The CDR3 sequence is 12 residues long. CDR1 is SGHTA, CDR2 FQGNSA, per germline.

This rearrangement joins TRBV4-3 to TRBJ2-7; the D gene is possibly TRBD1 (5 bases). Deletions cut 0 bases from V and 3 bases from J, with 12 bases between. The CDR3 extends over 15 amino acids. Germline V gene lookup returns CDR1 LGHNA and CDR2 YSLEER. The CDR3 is CASSQDRRTLYEQYF. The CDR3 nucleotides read TGCGCCAGCAGCCAAGATCGGCGGACACTCTACGAGCAGTACTTC.

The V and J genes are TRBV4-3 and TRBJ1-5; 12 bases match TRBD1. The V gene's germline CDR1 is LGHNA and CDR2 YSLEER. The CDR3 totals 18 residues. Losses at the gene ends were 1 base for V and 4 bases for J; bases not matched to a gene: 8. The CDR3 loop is CASSQVARDRGRNQPQHF. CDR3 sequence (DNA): TGCGCCAGCAGCCAAGTTGCACGGGACAGGGGGCGGAATCAGCCCCAGCATTTT.

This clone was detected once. The CDR3 sequence: CASRLRDRGINEQFF. CDR3 in DNA: TGTGCCAGCAGACTGAGGGACAGGGGGATTAATGAGCAGTTCTTC. The chain employs TRBV6-6 and TRBJ2-1; 11 nucleotides line up with TRBD1. The CDR3 is made up of 15 amino acids. Germline lookup yields CDR1 MNHNY and CDR2 SVGAGI (reference sequence). V shed 6 bases, J shed 7 bases, and the junction held 8 bases outside the gene matches.

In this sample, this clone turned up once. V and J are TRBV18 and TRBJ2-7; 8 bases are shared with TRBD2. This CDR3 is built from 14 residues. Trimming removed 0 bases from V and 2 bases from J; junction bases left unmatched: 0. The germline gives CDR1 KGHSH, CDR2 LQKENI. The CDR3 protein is CASSPPSGTYEQYF. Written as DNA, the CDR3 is TGTGCCAGCTCACCACCTAGCGGGACCTACGAGCAGTACTTC.

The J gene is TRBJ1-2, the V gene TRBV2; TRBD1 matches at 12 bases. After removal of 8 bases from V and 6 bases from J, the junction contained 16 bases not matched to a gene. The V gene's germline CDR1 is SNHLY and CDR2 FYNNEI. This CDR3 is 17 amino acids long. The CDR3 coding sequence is TGTGCCAGCGGGTCCCGGGACAGGGGGCGCAGGGTCAATGGCTACACCTTC. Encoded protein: CASGSRDRGRRVNGYTF. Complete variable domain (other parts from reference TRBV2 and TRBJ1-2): EPEVTQTPSHQVTQMGQEVILRCVPISNHLYFYWYRQILGQKVEFLVSFYNNEISEKSEIFDDQFSVERPDGSNFTLKIRSTKLEDSAMYFCASGSRDRGRRVNGYTFGSGTRLTVV.

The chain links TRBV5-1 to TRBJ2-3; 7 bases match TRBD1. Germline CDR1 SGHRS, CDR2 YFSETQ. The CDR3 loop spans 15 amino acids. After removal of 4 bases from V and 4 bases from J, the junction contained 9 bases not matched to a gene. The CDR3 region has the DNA TGCGCCAGCAGCCCCGTAAAGGGGGCCGCAGATACGCAGTATTTT. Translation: CASSPVKGAADTQYF.